This is a list of T cell receptor beta chains from one sample in a study of shared clonotypes between healthy human individuals. Clones were sequenced by immunoSEQ multiplex PCR, and TCRdb holds only the in-frame ones, with some missing. Among some 200,000 clones, 60% to 70% were seen once, and the ten largest hold approximately 12%. The sample comprised memory CD4+ T cells sorted from blood. These TCRs come from a young man in good health. The CDR3 runs from the conserved cysteine through the conserved F or W. The order of the fields is J gene, V gene, CDR3 protein.

j_gene: TRBJ2-7; v_gene: TRBV6-7; CDR3aa: CASSYSIQGATAQYF
j_gene: TRBJ2-3; v_gene: TRBV10-1; CDR3aa: CASSGKIAGRTDTQYF
j_gene: TRBJ1-1; v_gene: TRBV25-1; CDR3aa: CASSSNLALAEAFF
j_gene: TRBJ2-1; v_gene: TRBV28; CDR3aa: CASSPAKREQFF
j_gene: TRBJ1-2; v_gene: TRBV11-2; CDR3aa: CASSGGVGYGYTF
j_gene: TRBJ1-1; v_gene: TRBV10-1; CDR3aa: CASSDRNWGNTEAFF
j_gene: TRBJ2-7; v_gene: TRBV6-1; CDR3aa: CAGQGAGEQYF
j_gene: TRBJ2-7; v_gene: TRBV19; CDR3aa: CASSLYGTSSYEQYF
j_gene: TRBJ2-6; v_gene: TRBV5-4; CDR3aa: CASSLRGGSGANVLTF
j_gene: TRBJ2-4; v_gene: TRBV2; CDR3aa: CASSDSGSLAKNIQYF
j_gene: TRBJ2-1; v_gene: TRBV7-6; CDR3aa: CASSVDRQIYNEQFF
j_gene: TRBJ1-1; v_gene: TRBV21-1; CDR3aa: CASRRILVGNTEAFF
j_gene: TRBJ2-1; v_gene: TRBV6-1; CDR3aa: CASRRDSASYNEQFF
j_gene: TRBJ2-5; v_gene: TRBV7-8; CDR3aa: CASEGPGEDLETQYF
j_gene: TRBJ2-5; v_gene: TRBV12-5; CDR3aa: CASGFSRGETQYF
j_gene: TRBJ1-5; v_gene: TRBV5-1; CDR3aa: CASSVTGQGEPQHF
j_gene: TRBJ1-5; v_gene: TRBV29-1; CDR3aa: CSVEDGGSIHF
j_gene: TRBJ2-3; v_gene: TRBV19; CDR3aa: CASSTSSGRAHSTDTQYF
j_gene: TRBJ2-2; v_gene: TRBV19; CDR3aa: CASSLRWTGELFF
j_gene: TRBJ2-3; v_gene: TRBV2; CDR3aa: CASSEAMALTDTQYF
j_gene: TRBJ2-5; v_gene: TRBV5-4; CDR3aa: CASSRDRGGQTQYF
j_gene: TRBJ2-7; v_gene: TRBV27; CDR3aa: CASRQGARGSYEQYF
j_gene: TRBJ1-1; v_gene: TRBV6-1; CDR3aa: CASSEYRDLDDMNTEAFF
j_gene: TRBJ2-5; v_gene: TRBV2; CDR3aa: CASSVRRELRETQYF
j_gene: TRBJ1-2; v_gene: TRBV14; CDR3aa: CASSQDPYYGYTF
j_gene: TRBJ2-3; v_gene: TRBV28; CDR3aa: CASSTSGGRATDTQYF
j_gene: TRBJ2-2; v_gene: TRBV27; CDR3aa: CASRMPPGQGAFRTGELFF
j_gene: TRBJ2-3; v_gene: TRBV13; CDR3aa: CASSLARLAGADTQYF
j_gene: TRBJ2-1; v_gene: TRBV29-1; CDR3aa: CSVFQGALGVNEQFF
j_gene: TRBJ2-4; v_gene: TRBV29-1; CDR3aa: CSYSRGGGNIQYF
j_gene: TRBJ2-5; v_gene: TRBV29-1; CDR3aa: CSVEEFGRAGRGLQETQYF
j_gene: TRBJ2-3; v_gene: TRBV9; CDR3aa: CASSVGQGGTDTQYF
j_gene: TRBJ2-5; v_gene: TRBV20-1; CDR3aa: CSARQGETQYF
j_gene: TRBJ2-7; v_gene: TRBV9; CDR3aa: CASSVGSGRGANEAYEQYF
j_gene: TRBJ2-3; v_gene: TRBV11-3; CDR3aa: CASSLSLTGASTDTQYF
j_gene: TRBJ2-5; v_gene: TRBV6-6; CDR3aa: CASKPHRTQETQYF
j_gene: TRBJ2-5; v_gene: TRBV18; CDR3aa: CASSSKETQYF
j_gene: TRBJ2-5; v_gene: TRBV7-9; CDR3aa: CASSLRPRTGGQETQYF
j_gene: TRBJ1-4; v_gene: TRBV5-1; CDR3aa: CASSQDRGLNEKLFF
j_gene: TRBJ2-5; v_gene: TRBV29-1; CDR3aa: CSSSWTGLGETQYF
j_gene: TRBJ1-2; v_gene: TRBV10-3; CDR3aa: CAILGPGQSTFGYTF
j_gene: TRBJ1-4; v_gene: TRBV6-6; CDR3aa: CASSSGGAVEKLFF
j_gene: TRBJ2-2; v_gene: TRBV7-8; CDR3aa: CASSLSGEAGELFF
j_gene: TRBJ1-1; v_gene: TRBV6-1; CDR3aa: CASRIQGNMNTEAFF
j_gene: TRBJ1-1; v_gene: TRBV6-6; CDR3aa: CASNDPIKPIGAFF
j_gene: TRBJ2-1; v_gene: TRBV7-3; CDR3aa: CASSPAGGSLYNEQFF
j_gene: TRBJ2-1; v_gene: TRBV4-3; CDR3aa: CASSQEPSGSESEQFF
j_gene: TRBJ2-7; v_gene: TRBV7-2; CDR3aa: CASKQTGISYEQYF
j_gene: TRBJ2-7; v_gene: TRBV28; CDR3aa: CASSPPRTGPYEQYF